The 18 T cell receptor beta chains reported below all come from one sample, sequenced in a study of blood T cell repertoires in COVID-19. The assay was immunoSEQ multiplex PCR, and TCRdb's table has in-frame clones only and misses some. The data show 200,000 or so clones, approximately 84% seen once. The sequenced sample consisted of peripheral blood. Receptor source: a man in his forties or fifties with active or convalescent COVID-19.

The V gene is TRBV27, the J gene TRBJ2-7, with 11 bases fitting TRBD2. CDR3 size: 15 residues. J gave up 7 bases and V 5 bases, and 10 bases lay outside the gene matches. In germline, CDR1 is MNHEY, CDR2 SMNVEV (reference sequence). This CDR3 reads CASSIAGLAGSEQYF. As DNA, the CDR3 is TGTGCCAGCAGTATAGCCGGACTAGCGGGTTCTGAGCAGTACTTC.

This clone has a handful of counts. This sequence joins TRBV6-5 and TRBJ2-7, with D tentatively TRBD1 (7 bases). The CDR3 has 11 amino acids. The V gene's germline CDR1 is MNHEY and CDR2 SVGAGI. V lost 7 bases, J lost 7 bases, and 11 bases lay in between. The CDR3, as DNA: TGTGCCAGCACCCAGGGGGGTGAGCAGTACTTC. Protein: CASTQGGEQYF.

This clone was counted between two and nine times. This chain connects TRBV28 to TRBJ1-2; tentative D call: TRBD1 (6 bases). Germline-derived CDR1 and CDR2 are MDHEN and SYDVKM. The CDR3 length is 16 residues. V lost 6 bases, J lost 4 bases, and 21 bases lay in between. The CDR3 region is CASSHPAQGPFYGYTF. Written as DNA, the CDR3 is TGTGCCAGCAGCCACCCGGCCCAGGGGCCTTTCTATGGCTACACCTTC.

The V and J genes are TRBV6-5 and TRBJ1-1; no clear D gene. Trimming took off 4 bases at V and 3 bases at J, with 3 bases between the two ends. The germline V gene encodes CDR1 MNHEY and CDR2 SVGAGI. The CDR3 totals 11 residues. This chain's CDR3 is CASSLDTEAFF. CDR3 DNA: TGTGCCAGCAGTTTAGACACTGAAGCTTTCTTT.

The V and J genes are TRBV18 and TRBJ1-2; tentative D call: TRBD1 (6 bases). Per germline, CDR1 KGHSH and CDR2 LQKENI. The CDR3 extends over 15 amino acids. Deletions cut 3 bases from V and 2 bases from J, with 13 bases between. The CDR3 nucleotides read TGTGCCAGCTCACCCGGCACAACAGGGAACTATGGCTACACCTTC. It encodes CASSPGTTGNYGYTF.

The V gene is TRBV2, the J gene TRBJ1-6, with D possibly being TRBD1 (5 bases). Trimming stripped 6 bases from V and 9 bases from J, with 18 bases between. Looked up from germline, CDR1 is SNHLY and CDR2 is FYNNEI. CDR3 length equals 15 residues. The DNA for the CDR3 is TGTGCCAGCAGCCTAAATCAAGGGGAAGGTTCACCCCTCCACTTT. It encodes CASSLNQGEGSPLHF.

V is TRBV15 and J is TRBJ1-5, with 9 bases lining up with TRBD1. From germline, CDR1 is LNHNV and CDR2 YYDKDF (reference sequence). There are 15 residues in the CDR3. V gave up 3 bases and J gave up 5 bases; unmatched junction bases: 5. The CDR3 spells CATSRDRGSYQPQHF. The CDR3 DNA follows: TGTGCCACCAGCAGGGACAGGGGAAGCTATCAGCCCCAGCATTTT.

The chain is built from TRBV5-5 and TRBJ1-5, with 9 nucleotides matching TRBD1. V was clipped by 4 bases and J by 2 bases; unmatched bases: 10. CDR3 length: 17 residues. Germline V gene lookup returns CDR1 SGHKS and CDR2 YYEKEE (reference sequence). The CDR3 is CASSRIQGANGNQPQHF. For the CDR3, the DNA is TGTGCCAGCAGCCGTATACAGGGGGCGAACGGCAATCAGCCCCAGCATTTT.

The chain combines TRBV2 with TRBJ1-1, with 7 bases matching TRBD1. V trimming: 2 bases; J trimming: 5 bases; junction bases outside the gene matches: 5. The CDR3 contains 14 residues. Germline CDR1 SNHLY, CDR2 FYNNEI. The CDR3 region is CASSEQGVGTEAFF. CDR3 nucleotides: TGTGCCAGCAGTGAACAGGGGGTTGGAACTGAAGCTTTCTTT.

V and J are TRBV30 and TRBJ2-6, with a tentative D call TRBD1 (6 bases). This CDR3 region has 14 residues. Germline V lookup: CDR1 GTSNPN, CDR2 SVGIG (reference sequence). Trimming stripped 5 bases from V and 1 base from J, with 9 bases between. CDR3 DNA sequence: TGTGCCTGGGGACAGTTATCTGGGGCCAACGTCCTGACTTTC. Protein product: CAWGQLSGANVLTF.

J is TRBJ2-1 and V is TRBV7-2, with TRBD1 matching 10 bases. The CDR3 sequence is 16 residues long. The germline V gene has CDR1 SGHTA and CDR2 FQGNSA. The ends lost 1 base at V and 9 bases at J; junction bases unmatched: 9. CDR3 coding DNA: TGTGCCAGCAGCTTAGGGGCCTGGGACAGGGGCTTTGAGCAGTTCTTC. Protein sequence: CASSLGAWDRGFEQFF.

The gene calls are TRBV5-1 and TRBJ2-2, with 14 bases fitting TRBD2. V lost 4 bases to trimming and J lost 10 bases; unmatched junction nucleotides: 9. CDR1 SGHRS and CDR2 YFSETQ come from the germline V gene. This CDR3 has 16 residues. CDR3 DNA: TGCGCCAGCAGCCGGGGACTAGCGGGAGACGCCGAGGAGCTGTTTTTT. This sequence encodes CASSRGLAGDAEELFF.

This clone appeared once. The chain recombines TRBV5-6 with TRBJ1-6, with no clear D. CDR3 length equals 12 residues. V gave up 2 bases and J gave up 10 bases, with 7 bases separating them. Germline CDR1 SGHDT, CDR2 YYEEEE. The CDR3 is CASSFLESPLHF. As DNA, the CDR3 is TGTGCCAGCAGCTTCTTAGAGTCACCCCTCCACTTT. Drawing the rest from reference TRBV5-6 and TRBJ1-6, the complete variable domain is DAGVTQSPTHLIKTRGQQVTLRCSPKSGHDTVSWYQQALGQGPQFIFQYYEEEERQRGNFPDRFSGHQFPNYSSELNVNALLLGDSALYLCASSFLESPLHFGNGTRLTVT.

The chain combines TRBV28 with TRBJ2-3; 8 nucleotides agree with TRBD2. The CDR3 is 15 amino acids. Germline-derived CDR1 and CDR2 are MDHEN and SYDVKM. Losses at the gene ends were 7 bases for V and 6 bases for J; bases not matched to a gene: 12. The CDR3 DNA reads as TGTGCCAGCACTTCCGAGACTAGCGTAGGGGATACGCAGTATTTT. Protein: CASTSETSVGDTQYF. Drawing the rest from reference TRBV28 and TRBJ2-3, the complete variable domain is DVKVTQSSRYLVKRTGEKVFLECVQDMDHENMFWYRQDPGLGLRLIYFSYDVKMKEKGDIPEGYSVSREKKERFSLILESASTNQTSMYLCASTSETSVGDTQYFGPGTRLTVL.

This sequence joins TRBV4-1 and TRBJ1-5; 8 positions agree with TRBD1. The V gene's germline CDR1 is MGHRA and CDR2 YSYEKL. The CDR3 spans 15 residues. V shed 1 base, J shed 5 bases, and the junction held 4 bases outside the gene matches. The CDR3 here is CASSQGDRGDQPQHF. The CDR3, as DNA: TGCGCCAGCAGCCAAGGAGACAGGGGCGATCAGCCCCAGCATTTT.

In this sample, this clone turned up once. The gene calls are TRBV27 and TRBJ2-7; TRBD1 matches at 8 bases. Germline V gene sequence: CDR1 MNHEY, CDR2 SMNVEV (reference sequence). V was pared by 4 bases and J by 7 bases, with 6 bases of the junction left unmatched. CDR3 length: 13 residues. The CDR3 sequence: CASSYQGAREQYF. CDR3 nucleotides: TGTGCCAGCAGTTACCAGGGGGCACGGGAGCAGTACTTC.

The J gene is TRBJ1-1, the V gene TRBV5-6, with TRBD1 identical over 8 bases. Germline values: CDR1 SGHDT, CDR2 YYEEEE. J lost 3 bases, V lost 2 bases, and 6 bases had no gene match. This CDR3 region has 15 residues. CDR3 nucleotide sequence: TGTGCCAGCAGCTTACGGGACAGGAGGGACACTGAAGCTTTCTTT. Translated: CASSLRDRRDTEAFF.

This chain links TRBV14 with TRBJ2-3, with D unresolved. CDR3 length equals 12 residues. The germline gives CDR1 SGHDN, CDR2 FVKESK. The V end was cut by 2 bases, the J end by 8 bases, with 8 bases between. The CDR3 reads CASSQLVATQYF. CDR3 in DNA: TGTGCCAGCAGCCAACTAGTTGCTACGCAGTATTTT. Together with reference TRBV14 and TRBJ2-3, the CDR3 gives the full variable domain: EAGVTQFPSHSVIEKGQTVTLRCDPISGHDNLYWYRRVMGKEIKFLLHFVKESKQDESGMPNNRFLAERTGGTYSTLKVQPAELEDSGVYFCASSQLVATQYFGPGTRLTVL.